The 17 T cell receptor beta chains in this list originate from one sample, sequenced in a study of blood T cell repertoires in COVID-19. Profiled with immunoSEQ multiplex PCR; TCRdb holds only in-frame clones, not every one. The sample includes about 33,000 clones, 70% to 90% of them seen just once. The specimen was peripheral blood. The source of these receptors is a human donor in a cohort sampled during active COVID-19.

The chain joins TRBV11-2 to TRBJ2-3; 9 nucleotides line up with TRBD2. The CDR3 sequence is 16 residues long. Trimming cost V 2 bases and J 4 bases; bases outside gene matches: 7. In germline, CDR1 is SGHAT, CDR2 FQNNGV. The CDR3: CASSLSGGSWSDTQYF. The DNA for the CDR3 is TGTGCCAGCAGCTTAAGCGGGGGGTCCTGGTCAGATACGCAGTATTTT.

This chain joins TRBV2 and TRBJ2-7; TRBD2 is a possible D gene (6 bases). Per the germline V gene, CDR1 is SNHLY and CDR2 is FYNNEI. The germline V and J ends were trimmed by 9 bases and 2 bases, with 20 bases remaining between them. The CDR3 has 15 residues. CDR3 amino acids: CASTRGTANPYEQYF. In nucleotides, the CDR3 is TGTGCCAGTACCCGCGGGACCGCCAATCCCTACGAGCAGTACTTC.

The V and J genes are TRBV6-2 or TRBV6-3 and TRBJ2-2, with D perhaps TRBD2 (5 bases). Germline CDR1 and CDR2: MNHEY and SVGEGT. Trimming removed 3 bases from V and 0 bases from J, with 11 bases in between. The CDR3 has 16 amino acids. This CDR3 is CASSYEGPTNTGELFF. The DNA of the CDR3 is TGTGCCAGCAGTTATGAGGGCCCAACGAACACCGGGGAGCTGTTTTTT.

This clone was counted a few times. One junction end does not reproduce the germline sequence, and a read error may be involved. The V call is TRBV15, the J call TRBJ2-5; 7 nucleotides match TRBD1. The CDR3 has 12 amino acids. The germline V gene has CDR1 LNHNV and CDR2 YYDKDF (reference sequence). The CDR3 DNA sequence: TGTGCCACCAGCAGAGATCAGGGGACAGCGGACTTC. It codes for CATSRDQGTADF.

V and J are TRBV19 and TRBJ2-7; TRBD2 matches 9 bases. V lost 5 bases, J lost 7 bases, and 15 bases stayed unmatched. The V gene's germline CDR1 is LNHDA and CDR2 SQIVND (reference sequence). The CDR3 covers 16 residues. The CDR3 nucleotides read TGTGCCAGTAGTTCAACTAGCGGGCGCCGGTCGGAAGAGCAGTACTTC. It yields the protein CASSSTSGRRSEEQYF.

V and J are TRBV5-5 and TRBJ1-1, with D hard to call. The CDR3 totals 15 residues. Germline V gene lookup returns CDR1 SGHKS and CDR2 YYEKEE (reference sequence). Trimming took 0 bases from V and 1 from J, leaving 10 bases between them. The CDR3 is CASSLAQVQNTEAFF. The CDR3 region has the DNA TGTGCCAGCAGCTTGGCTCAGGTACAGAACACTGAAGCTTTCTTT.

The chain has TRBV3-1 (or the pseudogene TRBV3-2) and TRBJ1-1; possibly TRBD1 for D (5 bases). Germline CDR1 reads LGHDT; CDR2 reads YNNKEL (reference sequence). There are 15 residues in the CDR3. V shed 0 bases and J shed 6 bases, with 14 bases lying between them. CDR3 loop: CASSQDIGGMSEAFF. The DNA for the CDR3 is TGTGCCAGCAGCCAAGATATTGGGGGGATGTCTGAAGCTTTCTTT.

This clone was seen just once. J is TRBJ2-7 and V is TRBV9, with D tentatively TRBD1 (5 bases). The CDR3 sequence is 14 residues long. Trimming removed 0 bases from V and 3 bases from J, with 10 bases in between. Germline V CDR1 and CDR2: SGDLS, YYNGEE. The CDR3 DNA reads TGTGCCAGCAGCGTAGCTGTGCAGGGCTACGAGCAGTACTTC. Its protein is CASSVAVQGYEQYF.

With regard to this clone: Other DNA sequences in this specimen translate into the identical CDR3. The V and J genes are TRBV11-2 and TRBJ2-2; 11 nucleotides line up with TRBD2. Losses at the gene ends were 5 bases for V and 4 bases for J; bases not matched to a gene: 0. The CDR3 extends over 14 amino acids. Looked up from germline, CDR1 is SGHAT and CDR2 is FQNNGV. The CDR3, as DNA: TGTGCCAGCAGCCTAGCGGGGGGCACCGGGGAGCTGTTTTTT. Its translation is CASSLAGGTGELFF.

This chain links TRBV5-5 with TRBJ1-3; unclear D gene. The CDR3 totals 16 residues. Germline CDR1 SGHKS, CDR2 YYEKEE (reference sequence). V dropped 4 bases and J dropped 2 bases, with 16 bases sitting between them. CDR3 in amino acids: CASSLDAAVAGNTIYF. As DNA, the CDR3 is TGTGCCAGCAGCCTGGATGCGGCTGTAGCTGGAAACACCATATATTTT.

This chain connects TRBV7-9 to TRBJ2-1; D is unresolved. V was clipped by 5 bases and J by 8 bases, with 16 bases between them. The CDR3 has 14 amino acids. Looked up from germline, CDR1 is SEHNR and CDR2 is FQNEAQ (reference sequence). The CDR3 spells CASSASEFSYEQFF. DNA for the CDR3: TGTGCCAGCAGCGCCTCTGAGTTTTCTTATGAGCAGTTCTTC.

This sequence joins TRBV24-1 and TRBJ1-1; a weak D match, TRBD1 (5 bases). This CDR3 spans 14 amino acids. CDR1 is KGHDR and CDR2 is SFDVKD in the germline V gene. Trimming shortened V by 8 bases and J by 4 bases, and 16 bases separated the two germline ends. The CDR3 region is CATMAGGGVTEAFF. As DNA, the CDR3 is TGTGCCACCATGGCCGGCGGGGGAGTCACTGAAGCTTTCTTT.

The chain is built from TRBV7-8 and TRBJ2-3; TRBD2 matches at 9 bases. The V segment lost 4 bases and the J segment 4 bases; nucleotides outside the gene matches: 12. CDR1 and CDR2 (germline): SGHVS, FQNEAQ. CDR3 length: 17 amino acids. CDR3 in amino acids: CASSSKAGGTGADTQYF. CDR3 DNA: TGTGCCAGCAGCTCTAAGGCGGGGGGGACGGGGGCAGATACGCAGTATTTT.

The V gene is TRBV2, the J gene TRBJ1-3; D not resolved. This CDR3 is built from 16 residues. Germline lookup yields CDR1 SNHLY and CDR2 FYNNEI. The V end lost 6 bases, the J end lost 5 bases, and 20 bases lay between the germline ends. Here the CDR3 DNA reads TGTGCCAGCAGGGGAGGAGGAGGCGGATTGAGAAACACCATATATTTT. Amino acid sequence: CASRGGGGGLRNTIYF.

The V call is TRBV3-1 (or the pseudogene TRBV3-2), the J call TRBJ2-2; weak D call: TRBD2 (6 bases). CDR3 length equals 13 residues. The germline V and J ends were trimmed by 3 bases and 6 bases, with 8 bases remaining between them. Germline loops: CDR1 LGHDT, CDR2 YNNKEL (reference sequence). CDR3 sequence: CASSHGTSGELFF. The CDR3, as DNA: TGTGCCAGCAGCCACGGGACTTCCGGGGAGCTGTTTTTT.

V usage is TRBV24-1 and J usage is TRBJ2-3; possibly TRBD2 for D (6 bases). The V gene's germline CDR1 is KGHDR and CDR2 SFDVKD. The V and J ends lost 3 bases and 4 bases respectively, with 13 bases between them. The CDR3 has 15 amino acids. The CDR3, as DNA: TGTGCCACCAGTGATCCTACGGGGGAGGCAGATACGCAGTATTTT. Its protein is CATSDPTGEADTQYF.

This chain uses TRBV7-2 with TRBJ2-7; TRBD2 might be the D (5 bases). Germline V lookup: CDR1 SGHTA, CDR2 FQGNSA. Trimming took off 6 bases at V and 2 bases at J, with 17 bases between the two ends. The CDR3 sequence is 15 residues long. The CDR3 reads CASRSDGVGPYEQYF. The CDR3 nucleotides read TGTGCCAGCAGGTCGGACGGGGTCGGACCCTACGAGCAGTACTTC.